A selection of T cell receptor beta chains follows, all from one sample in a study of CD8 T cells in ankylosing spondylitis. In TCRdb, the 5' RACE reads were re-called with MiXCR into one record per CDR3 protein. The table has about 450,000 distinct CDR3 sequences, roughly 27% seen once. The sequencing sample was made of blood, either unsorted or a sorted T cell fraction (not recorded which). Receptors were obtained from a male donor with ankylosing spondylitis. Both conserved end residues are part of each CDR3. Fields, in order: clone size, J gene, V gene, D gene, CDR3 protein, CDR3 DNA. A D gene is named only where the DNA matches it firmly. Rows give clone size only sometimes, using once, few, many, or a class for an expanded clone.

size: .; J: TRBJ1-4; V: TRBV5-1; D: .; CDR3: CASSPHGGGGNKKLFF; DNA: TGCGCCAGCAGCCCGCATGGCGGGGGGGGTAATAAAAAACTGTTTTTT
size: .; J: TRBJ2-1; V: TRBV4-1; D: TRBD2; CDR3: CASSSLAAYNEQFF; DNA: TGCGCCAGCAGCTCACTAGCGGCTTACAATGAGCAGTTCTTC
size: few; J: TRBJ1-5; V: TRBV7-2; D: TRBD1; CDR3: CASSLVGGQGAQPQHF; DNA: TGTGCCAGCAGCTTAGTAGGGGGACAGGGGGCTCAGCCCCAGCATTTT
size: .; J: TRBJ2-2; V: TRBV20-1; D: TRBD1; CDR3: CSARDSNRGRDTGELFF; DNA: TGCAGTGCTAGAGATAGCAACAGGGGTAGGGACACCGGGGAGCTGTTTTTT
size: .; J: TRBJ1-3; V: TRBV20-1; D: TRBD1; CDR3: CSARDLDRAFWSGNTIYF; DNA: TGCAGTGCTAGAGACTTGGACAGGGCGTTTTGGTCAGGAAACACCATATATTTT
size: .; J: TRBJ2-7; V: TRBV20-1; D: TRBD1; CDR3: CSAGDRVSYEQYF; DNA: TGCAGTGCTGGGGACAGGGTCTCCTACGAGCAGTACTTC
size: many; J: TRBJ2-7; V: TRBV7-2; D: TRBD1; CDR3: CASSPRQGSNRYF; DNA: TGTGCCAGCAGCCCCAGACAGGGTTCTAATAGGTACTTC
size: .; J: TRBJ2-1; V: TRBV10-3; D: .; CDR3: CAISGVSAVNEQFF; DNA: TGTGCCATCAGTGGCGTCTCAGCAGTCAATGAGCAGTTCTTC
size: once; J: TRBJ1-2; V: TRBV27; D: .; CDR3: CASSLSIRGPYGYTF; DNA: TGTGCCAGCAGTTTATCTATCAGGGGCCCCTATGGCTACACCTTC
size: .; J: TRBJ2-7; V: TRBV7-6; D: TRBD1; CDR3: CASSLGDRDEIYEQYF; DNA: TGTGCCAGCAGCTTAGGGGACAGGGACGAGATCTACGAGCAGTACTTC
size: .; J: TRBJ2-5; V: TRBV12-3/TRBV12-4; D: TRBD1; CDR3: CASRTGQGASETQYF; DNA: TGTGCCAGCAGGACGGGACAGGGGGCTTCAGAGACCCAGTACTTC
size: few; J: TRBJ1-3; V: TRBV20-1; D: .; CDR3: CSAREMEGPGNTIYF; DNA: TGCAGTGCTAGAGAAATGGAGGGGCCTGGAAACACCATATATTTT
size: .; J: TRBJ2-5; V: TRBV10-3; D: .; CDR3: CAISDGGQETQYF; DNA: TGTGCCATCAGTGATGGGGGGCAAGAGACCCAGTACTTC
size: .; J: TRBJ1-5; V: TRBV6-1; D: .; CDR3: CARMIPQHF; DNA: TGTGCCCGGATGATCCCCCAGCATTTT
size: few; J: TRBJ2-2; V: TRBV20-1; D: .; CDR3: CSARDPGLVAGELFF; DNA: TGCAGTGCTAGAGATCCGGGGTTGGTCGCCGGGGAGCTGTTTTTT
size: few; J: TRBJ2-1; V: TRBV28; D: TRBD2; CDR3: CASSTAGETYNEQFF; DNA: TGTGCCAGCAGTACAGCGGGAGAGACCTACAATGAGCAGTTCTTC
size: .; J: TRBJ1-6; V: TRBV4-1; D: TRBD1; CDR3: CASSQAGGGSPLHF; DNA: TGCGCCAGCAGCCAAGCAGGGGGCGGGTCACCCCTCCACTTT
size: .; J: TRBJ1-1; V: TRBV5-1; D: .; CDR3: CASSLATGQAFF; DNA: TGCGCCAGCAGCTTGGCTACAGGACAAGCTTTCTTT
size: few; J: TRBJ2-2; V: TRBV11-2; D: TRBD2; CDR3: CASSLWTRDSGVANTGELFF; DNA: TGTGCCAGCAGCTTATGGACCCGAGATAGCGGGGTAGCGAACACCGGGGAGCTGTTTTTT
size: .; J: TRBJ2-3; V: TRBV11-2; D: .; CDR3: CASSLGTRAGTDTQYF; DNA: TGTGCCAGCAGCTTAGGTACTAGAGCGGGCACAGATACGCAGTATTTT
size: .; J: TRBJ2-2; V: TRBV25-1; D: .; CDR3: CASSDVGVYGELFF; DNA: TGTGCCAGCAGTGACGTAGGGGTCTACGGGGAGCTGTTTTTT
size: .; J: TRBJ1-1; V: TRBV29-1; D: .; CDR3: CSAYLPGPGRAEAFF; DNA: TGCAGCGCCTACTTGCCGGGCCCCGGTCGGGCTGAAGCTTTCTTT
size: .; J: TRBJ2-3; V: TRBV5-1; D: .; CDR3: CASSLEGRLLEGTDTQYF; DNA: TGCGCCAGCAGCTTGGAGGGGAGGCTCCTGGAGGGCACAGATACGCAGTATTTT
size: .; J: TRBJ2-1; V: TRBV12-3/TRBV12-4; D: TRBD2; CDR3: CASSLVGLAVNNEQFF; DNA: TGTGCCAGCAGTTTAGTGGGACTAGCGGTAAACAATGAGCAGTTCTTC
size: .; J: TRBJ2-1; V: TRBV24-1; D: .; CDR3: CATSVGRATGQFF; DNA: TGTGCCACCAGTGTCGGCCGCGCAACCGGGCAGTTCTTC
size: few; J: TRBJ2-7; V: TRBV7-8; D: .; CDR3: CASSPLVKQYF; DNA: TGTGCCAGCAGCCCTCTAGTTAAGCAGTACTTC
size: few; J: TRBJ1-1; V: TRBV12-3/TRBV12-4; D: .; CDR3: CASSLEQANTEAFF; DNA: TGTGCCAGCAGTTTAGAACAGGCGAACACTGAAGCTTTCTTT
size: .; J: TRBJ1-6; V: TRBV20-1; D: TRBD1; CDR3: CSASRTGTPPLHF; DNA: TGCAGTGCTAGTAGGACAGGGACTCCACCCCTCCACTTT
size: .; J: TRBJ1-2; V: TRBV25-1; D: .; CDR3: CASSEEFGRGYTF; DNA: TGTGCCAGCAGTGAGGAGTTTGGTCGTGGCTACACCTTC
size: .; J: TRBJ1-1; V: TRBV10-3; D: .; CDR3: CAIRQGTEAFF; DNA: TGTGCCATCAGGCAGGGCACTGAAGCTTTCTTT
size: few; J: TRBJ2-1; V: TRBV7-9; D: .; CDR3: CASSFDRYYNEQFF; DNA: TGTGCCAGCAGCTTTGACCGATACTACAATGAGCAGTTCTTC
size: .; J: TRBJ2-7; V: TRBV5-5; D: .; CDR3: CASSHGLESSYEQYF; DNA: TGTGCCAGCAGCCATGGACTGGAGAGCTCCTACGAGCAGTACTTC